This T cell receptor beta chain stems from a study of T cell responses to AZD1222 COVID-19 vaccine. Overall study results and limits: A reported finding is that nearly half of spike-specific TCRs target unmutated variant regions. Females made up more of the donors, who were largely white British, and clonal diversity may have come out too low. Just a handful of AZD1222 recipients tested seropositive at baseline.

Profiling relied on immunoSEQ multiplex PCR, and the TCRdb table lists in-frame clones only, not all of them. The sample lists some 140,000 clones, 80% to 90% occurring once. Of note for this clone: Its specificity is unknown.

CDR1 and CDR2 (germline): WNHNN, SYGVQD (reference sequence). There are 14 residues in the CDR3. V lost 3 bases, J lost 2 bases, and 7 bases lay in between. This receptor was obtained from an adult who received the AZD1222 COVID-19 vaccine. Sequences were derived from peripheral blood, sampled 28 days after the second AZD1222 dose. The chain recombines TRBV10-1 with TRBJ1-4; D is unresolved. In DNA form, the CDR3 reads TGCGCCAGCAGTGATGGTCAGACTAATGAAAAACTGTTTTTT. It encodes CASSDGQTNEKLFF.